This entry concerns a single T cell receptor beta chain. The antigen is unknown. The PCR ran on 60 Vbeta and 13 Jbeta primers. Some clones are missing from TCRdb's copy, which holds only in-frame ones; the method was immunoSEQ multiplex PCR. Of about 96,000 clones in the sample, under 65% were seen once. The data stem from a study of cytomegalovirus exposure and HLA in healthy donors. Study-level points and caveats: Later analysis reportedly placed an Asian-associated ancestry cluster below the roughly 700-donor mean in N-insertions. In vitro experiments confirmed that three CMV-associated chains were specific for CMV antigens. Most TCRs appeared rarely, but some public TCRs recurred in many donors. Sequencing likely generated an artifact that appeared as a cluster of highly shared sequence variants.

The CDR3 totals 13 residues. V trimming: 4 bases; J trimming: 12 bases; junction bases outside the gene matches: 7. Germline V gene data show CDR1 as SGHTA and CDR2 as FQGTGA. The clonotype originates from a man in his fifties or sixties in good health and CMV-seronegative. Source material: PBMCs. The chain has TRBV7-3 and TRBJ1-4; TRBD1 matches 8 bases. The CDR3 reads CASSSDRESELFF. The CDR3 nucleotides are TGTGCCAGCAGCTCGGACAGGGAATCAGAACTGTTTTTT.